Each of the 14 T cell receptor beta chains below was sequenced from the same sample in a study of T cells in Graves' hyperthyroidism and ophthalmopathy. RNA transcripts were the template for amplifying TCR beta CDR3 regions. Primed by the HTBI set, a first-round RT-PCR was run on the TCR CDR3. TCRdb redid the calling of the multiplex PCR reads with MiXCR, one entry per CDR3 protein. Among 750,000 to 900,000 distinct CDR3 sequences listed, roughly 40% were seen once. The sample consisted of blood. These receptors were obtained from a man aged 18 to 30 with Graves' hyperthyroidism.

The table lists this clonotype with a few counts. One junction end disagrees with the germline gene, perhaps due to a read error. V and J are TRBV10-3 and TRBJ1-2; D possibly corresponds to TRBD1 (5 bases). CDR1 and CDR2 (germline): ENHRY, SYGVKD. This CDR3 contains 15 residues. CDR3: CASSWVWEGYYGYTF. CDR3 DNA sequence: TGTGCCAGCAGTTGGGTTTGGGAGGGGTACTATGGCTACACCTTC.

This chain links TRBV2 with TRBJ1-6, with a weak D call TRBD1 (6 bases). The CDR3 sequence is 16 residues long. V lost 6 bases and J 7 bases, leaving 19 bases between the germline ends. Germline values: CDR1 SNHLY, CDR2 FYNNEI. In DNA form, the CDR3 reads TGTGCCAGCAGCTTAGGCTCCGTGGGACACAATTCACCCCTCCACTTT. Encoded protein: CASSLGSVGHNSPLHF.

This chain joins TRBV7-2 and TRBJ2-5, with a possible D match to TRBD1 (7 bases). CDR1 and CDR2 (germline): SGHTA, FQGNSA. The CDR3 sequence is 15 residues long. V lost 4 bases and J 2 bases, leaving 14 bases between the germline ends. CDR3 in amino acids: CASSSVAGQQETQYF. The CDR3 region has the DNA TGTGCCAGCAGCTCAGTCGCGGGACAGCAAGAGACCCAGTACTTC. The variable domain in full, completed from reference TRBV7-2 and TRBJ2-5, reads GAGVSQSPSNKVTEKGKDVELRCDPISGHTALYWYRQSLGQGLEFLIYFQGNSAPDKSGLPSDRFSAERTGGSVSTLTIQRTQQEDSAVYLCASSSVAGQQETQYFGPGTRLLVL.

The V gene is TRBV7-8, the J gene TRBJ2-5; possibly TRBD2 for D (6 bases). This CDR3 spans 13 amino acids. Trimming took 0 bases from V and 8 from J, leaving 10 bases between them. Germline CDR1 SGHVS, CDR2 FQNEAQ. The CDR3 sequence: CASSLAGGNTQYF. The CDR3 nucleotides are TGTGCCAGCAGCTTAGCGGGAGGTAACACCCAGTACTTC.

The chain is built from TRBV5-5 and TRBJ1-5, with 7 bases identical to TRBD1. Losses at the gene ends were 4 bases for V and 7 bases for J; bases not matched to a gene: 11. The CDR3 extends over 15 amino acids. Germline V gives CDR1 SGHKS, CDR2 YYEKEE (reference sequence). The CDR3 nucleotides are TGTGCCAGCAGCGACGTGGGAGGGGGCGGGCAGCCCCAGCATTTT. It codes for CASSDVGGGGQPQHF.

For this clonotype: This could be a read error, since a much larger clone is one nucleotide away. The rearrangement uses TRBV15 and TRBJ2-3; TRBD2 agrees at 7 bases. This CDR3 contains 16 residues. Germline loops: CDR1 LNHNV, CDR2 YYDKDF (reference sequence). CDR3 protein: CATSRDLRELRDTKYF. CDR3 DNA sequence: TGTGCCACCAGCAGAGATTTGCGGGAGCTACGAGATACGAAGTATTTT.

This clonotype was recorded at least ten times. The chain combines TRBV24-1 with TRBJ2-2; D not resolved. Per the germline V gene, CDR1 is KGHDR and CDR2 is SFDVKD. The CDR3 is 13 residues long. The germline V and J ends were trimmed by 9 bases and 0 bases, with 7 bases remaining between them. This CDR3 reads CATLGTNTGELFF. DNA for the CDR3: TGTGCCACCCTGGGTACGAACACCGGGGAGCTGTTTTTT.

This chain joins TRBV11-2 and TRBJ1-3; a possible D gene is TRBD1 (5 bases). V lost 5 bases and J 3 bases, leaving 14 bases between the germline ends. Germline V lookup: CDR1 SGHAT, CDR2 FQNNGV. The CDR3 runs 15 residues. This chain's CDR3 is CASSAGPTVGNTIYF. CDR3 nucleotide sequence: TGTGCCAGCAGCGCAGGGCCTACCGTTGGAAACACCATATATTTT.

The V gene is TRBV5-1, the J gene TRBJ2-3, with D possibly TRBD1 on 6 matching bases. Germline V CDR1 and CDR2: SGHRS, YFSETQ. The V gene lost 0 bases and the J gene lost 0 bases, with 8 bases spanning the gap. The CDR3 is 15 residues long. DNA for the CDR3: TGCGCCAGCAGCTTGGCAGGGGTTAGCACAGATACGCAGTATTTT. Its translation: CASSLAGVSTDTQYF. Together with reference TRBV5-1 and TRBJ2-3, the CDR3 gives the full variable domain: KAGVTQTPRYLIKTRGQQVTLSCSPISGHRSVSWYQQTPGQGLQFLFEYFSETQRNKGNFPGRFSGRQFSNSRSEMNVSTLELGDSALYLCASSLAGVSTDTQYFGPGTRLTVL.

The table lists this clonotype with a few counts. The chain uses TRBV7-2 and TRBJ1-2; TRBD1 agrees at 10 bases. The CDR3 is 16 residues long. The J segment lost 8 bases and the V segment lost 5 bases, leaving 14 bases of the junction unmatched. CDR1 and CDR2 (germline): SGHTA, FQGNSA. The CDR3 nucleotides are TGTGCCAGCAGCCCCGGGACAGGGGCCGCTGGGGGAGGCTACACCTTC. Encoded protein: CASSPGTGAAGGGYTF.

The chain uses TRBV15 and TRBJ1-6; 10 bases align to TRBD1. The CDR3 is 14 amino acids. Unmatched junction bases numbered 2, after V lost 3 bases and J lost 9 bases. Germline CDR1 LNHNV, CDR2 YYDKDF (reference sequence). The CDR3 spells CATSSGQGVSPLHF. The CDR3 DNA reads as TGTGCCACCAGCAGTGGACAGGGGGTTTCACCCCTCCACTTT.

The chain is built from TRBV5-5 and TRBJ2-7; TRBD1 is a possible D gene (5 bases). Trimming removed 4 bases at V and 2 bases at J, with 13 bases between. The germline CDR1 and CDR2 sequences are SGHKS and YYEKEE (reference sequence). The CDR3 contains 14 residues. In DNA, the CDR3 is TGTGCCAGCAGCGGAACAGGTTCCCCCTACGAGCAGTACTTC. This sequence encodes CASSGTGSPYEQYF.

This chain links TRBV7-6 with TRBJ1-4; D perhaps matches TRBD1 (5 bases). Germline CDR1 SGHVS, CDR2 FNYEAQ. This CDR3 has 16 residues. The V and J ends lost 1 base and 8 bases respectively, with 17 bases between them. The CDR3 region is CASSLEQDESGEKLFF. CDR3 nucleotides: TGTGCCAGCAGCTTAGAACAGGACGAAAGTGGCGAAAAACTGTTTTTT.

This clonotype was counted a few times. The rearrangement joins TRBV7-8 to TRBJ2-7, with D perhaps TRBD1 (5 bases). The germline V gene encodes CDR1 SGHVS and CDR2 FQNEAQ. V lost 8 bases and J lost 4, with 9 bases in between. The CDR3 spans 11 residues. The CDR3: CASQGYYEQYF. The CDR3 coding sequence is TGTGCCAGCCAGGGATATTACGAGCAGTACTTC. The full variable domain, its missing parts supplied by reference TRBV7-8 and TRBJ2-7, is GAGVSQSPRYKVAKRGQDVALRCDPISGHVSLFWYQQALGQGPEFLTYFQNEAQLDKSGLPSDRFFAERPEGSVSTLKIQRTQQEDSAVYLCASQGYYEQYFGPGTRLTVT.